A selection of T cell receptor beta chains follows, all from one sample in a study of early T cells in non-severe SARS-CoV-2 infection. TCRdb re-called the 5' RACE reads through MiXCR, storing one row per CDR3 protein. The table shows roughly 97,000 distinct CDR3 sequences, with 8% to 13% occurring only once. This sample comprised whole blood, obtained at baseline. These receptors were collected from an adult who was a healthcare worker with PCR-confirmed SARS-CoV-2 infection or an uninfected control (not recorded which). CDR3s include the opening cysteine and the closing phenylalanine or tryptophan. Each record gives: V gene, J gene, clone size, D gene, CDR3 protein, CDR3 DNA. D genes are given only for firm matches. Not all rows give a size; the values are once, few, many and, for expanded clones, a class.

v_call: TRBV20-1; j_call: TRBJ2-1; clone_size: many; d_call: TRBD2; cdr3_aa: CSARGWVDERGPRIPIDEQFF; cdr3_nt: TGCAGTGCTAGAGGCTGGGTCGATGAGCGGGGGCCCCGAATTCCTATCGATGAGCAGTTCTTC
v_call: TRBV30; j_call: TRBJ1-3; clone_size: many; d_call: NA; cdr3_aa: CAWSGSGNTIYF; cdr3_nt: TGTGCCTGGAGCGGCTCCGGAAACACCATATATTTT
v_call: TRBV6-5; j_call: TRBJ2-3; clone_size: NA; d_call: TRBD2; cdr3_aa: CASRASGGAGDTQYF; cdr3_nt: TGTGCCAGCAGGGCTAGCGGGGGGGCCGGAGATACGCAGTATTTT
v_call: TRBV6-2/TRBV6-3; j_call: TRBJ1-5; clone_size: NA; d_call: NA; cdr3_aa: CASSYSRNQPQHF; cdr3_nt: TGTGCCAGCAGTTACAGCCGCAATCAGCCCCAGCATTTT
v_call: TRBV13; j_call: TRBJ2-3; clone_size: NA; d_call: TRBD2; cdr3_aa: CASSLNLASGRAWSDTQYF; cdr3_nt: TGTGCCAGCAGCTTAAATCTCGCTAGCGGGAGGGCCTGGTCAGATACGCAGTATTTT
v_call: TRBV7-2; j_call: TRBJ1-1; clone_size: few; d_call: NA; cdr3_aa: CASSQASSYTEAFF; cdr3_nt: TGTGCCAGCAGCCAAGCTTCAAGTTACACTGAAGCTTTCTTT
v_call: TRBV25-1; j_call: TRBJ1-1; clone_size: few; d_call: TRBD1; cdr3_aa: CASSAQGAIYTEAFF; cdr3_nt: TGTGCCAGCAGTGCACAGGGGGCGATATACACTGAAGCTTTCTTT
v_call: TRBV5-4; j_call: TRBJ2-1; clone_size: many; d_call: TRBD2; cdr3_aa: CASSFGLANNEQFF; cdr3_nt: TGTGCCAGCAGCTTTGGACTAGCAAATAATGAGCAGTTCTTC
v_call: TRBV29-1; j_call: TRBJ2-3; clone_size: NA; d_call: NA; cdr3_aa: CSAVSGPAADTQYF; cdr3_nt: TGCAGCGCCGTCTCGGGGCCGGCGGCAGATACGCAGTATTTT
v_call: TRBV10-3; j_call: TRBJ2-7; clone_size: many; d_call: NA; cdr3_aa: CAIRGSSQGHEQYF; cdr3_nt: TGTGCCATCAGAGGTTCTAGTCAGGGTCACGAGCAGTACTTC
v_call: TRBV2; j_call: TRBJ2-7; clone_size: few; d_call: NA; cdr3_aa: CASTLGALPEQYF; cdr3_nt: TGTGCCAGCACTTTGGGGGCGCTTCCCGAGCAGTACTTC
v_call: TRBV20-1; j_call: TRBJ2-5; clone_size: NA; d_call: NA; cdr3_aa: CSTSPRETQYF; cdr3_nt: TGCAGTACTAGCCCCAGGGAGACCCAGTACTTC